Below, 32 T cell receptor beta chains from the same sample are listed, as sequenced in a study of T cell clonality in common variable immunodeficiency. Study-wide points: In common variable immunodeficiency, TCR beta chains reportedly carried fewer deletions and N-nucleotide insertions.

Some clones are missing from TCRdb's copy, which holds only in-frame ones; the method was immunoSEQ multiplex PCR. Singletons are absent from the sample, which has fewer than 35,000 clones. These TCRs are of unknown antigen specificity. The sample comprised peripheral blood mononuclear cells. These receptor sequences come from a human donor with common variable immunodeficiency.

This clone was picked up a small number of times. Read coverage stops 3 residues before the CDR3 terminus; the germline J gene supplies the remainder. This chain links TRBV7-6 with TRBJ2-3, with TRBD1 as a possible D gene (5 bases). The CDR3 contains 12 residues. The germline CDR1 and CDR2 sequences are SGHVS and FNYEAQ. V was pared by 5 bases and J by 6 bases, with 9 bases between. CDR3 sequence reads: CASSPGWDTQYF. The CDR3 bases that were read are TGTGCCAGCAGCCCAGGGTGGGATACG.

The sample holds a few counts of this clone. The observed sequence ends 3 residues before the CDR3 terminus, with the missing tail filled in from the germline J gene. The rearrangement joins TRBV20-1 to TRBJ1-1; tentatively, D is TRBD1 (5 bases). Germline V CDR1 and CDR2: DFQATT, SNEGSKA (reference sequence). The V end was cut by 7 bases, the J end by 6 bases, with 12 bases between. The CDR3 loop spans 11 amino acids. The CDR3 sequence: CSGARGAEAFF. Incomplete CDR3 DNA: TGCAGTGGGGCCCGGGGGGCTGAA.

With regard to this clone: The missing CDR3 end, 3 residues past where the read stops, is filled in from the germline J gene. This chain links TRBV19 with TRBJ1-1; TRBD1 is a possible D gene (6 bases). In germline, CDR1 is LNHDA, CDR2 SQIVND (reference sequence). Trimming took off 5 bases at V and 5 bases at J, with 18 bases between the two ends. This CDR3 region has 15 residues. The covered CDR3 bases are TGTGCCAGTAGTCCGGTACAGGGAAGGAGGACTGAA. Its translation is CASSPVQGRRTE. The CDR3, in full, reads CASSPVQGRRTEAFF.

This clone came up a few times. The sequenced fragment ends 3 residues before the CDR3 boundary, so the rest is inferred from the germline J gene. V and J are TRBV7-9 and TRBJ2-7, with D possibly being TRBD2 (6 bases). From germline, CDR1 is SEHNR and CDR2 FQNEAQ (reference sequence). V dropped 5 bases and J dropped 4 bases, with 9 bases sitting between them. This CDR3 is 12 amino acids long. CDR3 residues: CASSDRGYEQYF. CDR3 DNA, as far as it was read: TGTGCCAGCAGCGATCGGGGGTACGAG.

Points on this clone: Sequencing ends 3 residues short of the CDR3 end; the germline J gene provides the rest. The genes are TRBV19 and TRBJ2-6, with unresolved D. CDR1 is LNHDA, CDR2 SQIVND, per germline (reference sequence). V was shortened by 3 bases and J by 1 base, with 16 bases between the two germline ends. This CDR3 comprises 18 residues. Partial CDR3 DNA: TGTGCCAGTAGTATGAGTGGGCCGGCCGTTTCTGGGGCCAACGTC. Translation gives CASSMSGPAVSGANV. Given in full, the CDR3 is CASSMSGPAVSGANVLTF.

This clone occurred a few times. With the read ending 3 residues before the CDR3 end, the germline J gene is used to fill in that end. The chain combines TRBV30 with TRBJ2-1, with 9 bases that match TRBD2. Unmatched junction bases numbered 7, after V lost 0 bases and J lost 4 bases. CDR3 size: 16 residues. Germline values: CDR1 GTSNPN, CDR2 SVGIG (reference sequence). The DNA read from the CDR3 is TGTGCCTGGAGTGTTAAGCGGGGGGTCCAATACAATGAG. This codes for CAWSVKRGVQYNE. In full, the CDR3 is CAWSVKRGVQYNEQFF.

In its sample, this clone was seen a few times. The read finishes 3 residues shy of the CDR3 end, and the germline J gene is used to complete it. The genes are TRBV7-3 and TRBJ2-2; 9 bases agree with TRBD2. V was clipped by 5 bases and J by 2 bases; unmatched bases: 12. Per germline, CDR1 SGHTA and CDR2 FQGTGA. The CDR3 has 18 amino acids. CDR3 bases read: TGTGCCAGCAGCCCCCAGAGGGGTAGCGGGAGAAACACCGGGGAG. This codes for CASSPQRGSGRNTGE. The entire CDR3 sequence reads CASSPQRGSGRNTGELFF.

On this clone itself: The read ends 3 residues before the CDR3 terminus; that terminus is restored from the germline J gene. The J gene is TRBJ2-7, the V gene TRBV7-9; 8 bases map to TRBD1. In germline, CDR1 is SEHNR, CDR2 FQNEAQ (reference sequence). The ends lost 5 bases at V and 3 bases at J; junction bases unmatched: 9. The CDR3 runs to 15 residues. The CDR3 sequence: CASSRDRGLSYEQYF. Partial CDR3 DNA: TGTGCCAGCAGCCGCGACAGGGGTCTTAGCTACGAG.

The part of the CDR3 DNA that was read is TGTGCCAGTAGTCAGATGGAGGGCAATTCACCC. This codes for CASSQMEGNSP. The entire CDR3 protein reads CASSQMEGNSPLHF. The chain combines TRBV19 with TRBJ1-6; D is unclear. The CDR3 end is not reached by the read, which stops 3 residues before it; the germline J gene fills it in. V lost 5 bases, J lost 7 bases, and 12 bases lay in between. The CDR3 is 14 residues long. Germline CDR1 is LNHDA and CDR2 is SQIVND (reference sequence).

This clone has just a few counts. With the read ending 3 residues before the CDR3 end, the germline J gene is used to fill in that end. The chain links TRBV30 to TRBJ1-1; D may be TRBD1 (5 bases). Per the germline V gene, CDR1 is GTSNPN and CDR2 is SVGIG (reference sequence). Trimming shortened V by 3 bases and J by 1 base, and 9 bases separated the two germline ends. CDR3 length equals 13 residues. Partial CDR3 DNA: TGTGCCTGGAGGACGGGGGGGAACACTGAA. This encodes CAWRTGGNTE. The entire CDR3 protein reads CAWRTGGNTEAFF.

In its sample, this clone was seen a few times. The read is 3 residues too short to cover the CDR3 end, so that end is filled in from the germline J gene. The rearrangement uses TRBV30 and TRBJ1-6, with TRBD1 identical over 7 bases. CDR3 length: 18 residues. With V trimmed by 0 bases and J by 9 bases, 17 bases remained unmatched. In germline, CDR1 is GTSNPN, CDR2 SVGIG (reference sequence). CDR3 sequence: CAWSVRRPGQLLGSPLHF. The CDR3 DNA, read in part, is TGTGCCTGGAGTGTACGAAGGCCGGGACAGCTTCTCGGTTCACCC.

This clone has at least ten counts. The read comes to an end 3 residues before the CDR3 does, leaving the germline J gene to fill in the end. The chain joins TRBV19 to TRBJ2-7; unclear D gene. The CDR3 totals 14 residues. Trimming took 1 base from V and 6 from J, leaving 13 bases between them. The germline V gene has CDR1 LNHDA and CDR2 SQIVND (reference sequence). The CDR3 loop reads CASSIASPRGEQYF. The covered CDR3 bases are TGTGCCAGTAGTATAGCGTCACCCAGAGGCGAG.

As to this clone: From the germline J gene comes the end of the CDR3, since the read stops 3 residues before it. This chain connects TRBV29-1 to TRBJ1-4, with TRBD1 identical over 8 bases. CDR1 and CDR2 (germline): SQVTM, ANQGSEA. CDR3 size: 13 residues. The ends lost 4 bases at V and 8 bases at J; junction bases unmatched: 6. The part of the CDR3 DNA that was read is TGCAGCGTTGTTTCTGGACAGGGAGAAAAA. It translates to CSVVSGQGEK. The full CDR3 reads CSVVSGQGEKLFF. The variable domain in full, with the rest retrieved from reference TRBV29-1 and TRBJ1-4, is SAVISQKPSRDICQRGTSLTIQCQVDSQVTMMFWYRQQPGQSLTLIATANQGSEATYESGFVIDKFPISRPNLTFSTLTVSNMSPEDSSIYLCSVVSGQGEKLFFGSGTQLSVL.

This clone is labeled as medium-sized. The read falls 3 residues short of the CDR3 end, and the missing part is taken from the germline J gene. The rearrangement joins TRBV20-1 to TRBJ2-5; the match to TRBD2 covers 7 bases. The V and J ends lost 3 bases and 7 bases, in that order; junction bases with no gene match: 5. Germline-derived CDR1 and CDR2 are DFQATT and SNEGSKA (reference sequence). CDR3 size: 12 residues. The DNA read from the CDR3 is TGCAGTGCTAGGCGGGGGTCTTGGACC. Translating gives CSARRGSWT. The whole CDR3 protein reads CSARRGSWTQYF.

Of note for this clone: The read comes to an end 3 residues before the CDR3 does, leaving the germline J gene to fill in the end. This rearrangement joins TRBV19 to TRBJ1-1; D gene ambiguous. There are 13 residues in the CDR3. CDR1 is LNHDA, CDR2 SQIVND, per germline (reference sequence). V was shortened by 8 bases and J by 3 bases, with 13 bases between the two germline ends. The CDR3 bases that were read are TGTGCCAGTTCTCCCCGGGTACACACTGAA. Residues: CASSPRVHTE. The entire CDR3 sequence reads CASSPRVHTEAFF.

The sample holds many counts of this clone. Read sequence stops 3 residues before the CDR3 end, and the germline J gene provides the missing end. The V and J genes are TRBV19 and TRBJ2-3; unclear D gene. Germline-derived CDR1 and CDR2 are LNHDA and SQIVND (reference sequence). V lost 6 bases and J 1 base, leaving 11 bases between the germline ends. CDR3 length: 14 amino acids. CDR3 bases read: TGTGCCAGTAGACTTTCCCCCCGCACAGATACG. Encoded protein: CASRLSPRTDT. The whole CDR3 region reads CASRLSPRTDTQYF.

With respect to this clone: The CDR3 extends 3 residues past the end of the read, so its final part is completed from the germline J gene. The rearrangement links TRBV7-8 to TRBJ2-7; D ambiguous. Germline V gene sequence: CDR1 SGHVS, CDR2 FQNEAQ. V shed 1 base and J shed 3 bases, with 7 bases lying between them. The CDR3 spans 13 residues. CDR3 bases read: TGTGCCAGCAGCTTAGGGGCCCTCTACGAG. Its translation: CASSLGALYE. The whole CDR3 protein reads CASSLGALYEQYF.

This clone turned up a few times. The observed sequence ends 3 residues before the CDR3 terminus, with the missing tail filled in from the germline J gene. This chain connects TRBV19 to TRBJ1-1, with 7 nucleotides matching TRBD1. The CDR3 length is 14 residues. CDR1 LNHDA and CDR2 SQIVND come from the germline V gene (reference sequence). Unmatched junction bases numbered 6, after V lost 8 bases and J lost 0 bases. CDR3 DNA (partial): TGTGCCAGTCGGGACAGAGTCATGAACACTGAA. Translated, it gives CASRDRVMNTE. The whole CDR3 protein reads CASRDRVMNTEAFF.

This clone was found many times. With the read ending 3 residues before the CDR3 end, the germline J gene is used to fill in that end. The V and J genes are TRBV7-9 and TRBJ2-3, with TRBD2 matching 11 bases. The CDR3 is made up of 15 amino acids. V trimming: 1 base; J trimming: 6 bases; junction bases outside the gene matches: 3. Germline V gene lookup returns CDR1 SEHNR and CDR2 FQNEAQ (reference sequence). This CDR3 reads CASSLGTSGFDTQYF. CDR3 bases read: TGTGCCAGCAGCTTAGGGACTAGCGGGTTTGATACG. The whole variable domain, remainder taken from reference TRBV7-9 and TRBJ2-3, is DTGVSQNPRHKITKRGQNVTFRCDPISEHNRLYWYRQTLGQGPEFLTYFQNEAQLEKSRLLSDRFSAERPKGSFSTLEIQRTEQGDSAMYLCASSLGTSGFDTQYFGPGTRLTVL.

This clone turned up a few times. Read sequence stops 3 residues before the CDR3 end, and the germline J gene provides the missing end. The rearrangement joins TRBV18 to TRBJ1-2; D is uncertain. V was shortened by 6 bases and J by 0 bases, with 8 bases between the two germline ends. Germline lookup yields CDR1 KGHSH and CDR2 LQKENI. This CDR3 spans 13 amino acids. The CDR3 region is CASSAGANYGYTF. Partial CDR3 DNA: TGTGCCAGCTCTGCCGGGGCTAACTATGGC.

In regard to this clone: The observed sequence ends 3 residues before the CDR3 terminus, with the missing tail filled in from the germline J gene. The rearrangement joins TRBV20-1 to TRBJ1-2, with D possibly TRBD1 on 6 matching bases. Germline values: CDR1 DFQATT, CDR2 SNEGSKA (reference sequence). Trimming removed 6 bases at V and 2 bases at J, with 19 bases between. This CDR3 has 15 residues. CDR3 protein: CSALGVRGQNYGYTF. CDR3 bases read: TGCAGTGCCTTAGGAGTTCGGGGACAAAACTATGGC.

This clone was picked up a small number of times. The read halts 3 residues ahead of the CDR3 end, with the missing end drawn from the germline J gene. The J gene is TRBJ2-1, the V gene TRBV6-2 or TRBV6-3; TRBD2 matches 11 bases. The germline gives CDR1 MNHEY, CDR2 SVGEGT. V shed 6 bases and J 8 bases; nucleotides not matched to a gene: 12. The CDR3 totals 16 residues. CDR3 DNA, as far as it was read: TGTGCCAGCAGACCTTTACTAGCGGGGGTCTTCGATGAG. It specifies CASRPLLAGVFDE. In full, the CDR3 is CASRPLLAGVFDEQFF.

There are a few counts of this clone. The read ends 3 residues before the CDR3 terminus; that terminus is restored from the germline J gene. V is TRBV30 and J is TRBJ1-2; 9 bases are a match to TRBD1. Looked up from germline, CDR1 is GTSNPN and CDR2 is SVGIG (reference sequence). This CDR3 comprises 15 residues. J lost 2 bases, V lost 5 bases, and 9 bases had no gene match. The covered CDR3 bases are TGTGCCTGGGTTCTAGGACAGGGGAAAAACTATGGC. This encodes CAWVLGQGKNYG. The CDR3 reads in full as CAWVLGQGKNYGYTF.

This clone was counted a few times. The read gets to within 3 residues of the CDR3 end, and the germline J gene fills in the rest. V usage is TRBV18 and J usage is TRBJ1-2; 7 bases align to TRBD1. Germline V gives CDR1 KGHSH, CDR2 LQKENI. Trimming took 3 bases from V and 4 from J; bases not matched to a gene: 5. The CDR3 is 14 residues long. The CDR3 loop is CASSPPGTAYGYTF. CDR3 DNA, as far as it was read: TGTGCCAGCTCACCTCCCGGGACAGCCTATGGC.

Note on this clone: With the read ending 3 residues before the CDR3 end, the germline J gene is used to fill in that end. J is TRBJ1-2 and V is TRBV5-1; D is uncertain. This CDR3 has 14 residues. Germline V gives CDR1 SGHRS, CDR2 YFSETQ. V was shortened by 1 base and J by 6 bases, with 13 bases between the two germline ends. The CDR3 sequence: CASSLPSRVDGYTF. The CDR3 DNA, read in part, is TGCGCCAGCAGCTTGCCATCTCGCGTAGATGGC.

As concerns this clone: The read gets to within 3 residues of the CDR3 end, and the germline J gene fills in the rest. The J gene is TRBJ1-1, the V gene TRBV19, with 8 positions matching TRBD1. Germline CDR1 reads LNHDA; CDR2 reads SQIVND (reference sequence). CDR3 length: 14 amino acids. The ends lost 9 bases at V and 1 base at J; junction bases unmatched: 7. The CDR3 DNA, read in part, is TGTGCCAGCCTGGACAGGGCCTCGAACACTGAA. It translates to CASLDRASNTE. The entire CDR3 reads CASLDRASNTEAFF. The full variable domain, rest sourced from reference TRBV19 and TRBJ1-1, is DGGITQSPKYLFRKEGQNVTLSCEQNLNHDAMYWYRQDPGQGLRLIYYSQIVNDFQKGDIAEGYSVSREKKESFPLTVTSAQKNPTAFYLCASLDRASNTEAFFGQGTRLTVV.

The sample holds many counts of this clone. The CDR3 end lies 3 residues beyond the end of the read and is filled in from the germline J gene. The chain recombines TRBV7-3 with TRBJ2-1; D gene uncertain. Trimming removed 5 bases from V and 0 bases from J, with 11 bases in between. CDR3 length: 15 amino acids. Germline-derived CDR1 and CDR2 are SGHTA and FQGTGA. The CDR3: CASSTRLASYNEQFF. The CDR3 bases that were read are TGTGCCAGCAGCACCCGACTCGCCTCCTACAATGAG.

This clone was counted a few times. The observed sequence ends 3 residues before the CDR3 terminus, with the missing tail filled in from the germline J gene. The gene calls are TRBV6-2 or TRBV6-3 and TRBJ1-1; TRBD1 matches at 7 bases. Trimming at V came to 4 bases and at J to 5 bases, leaving 13 bases not matched to a gene. The CDR3 covers 16 residues. CDR1 MNHEY and CDR2 SVGEGT come from the germline V gene. Incomplete CDR3 DNA: TGTGCCAGCAGTTCCAATCGCAGGGGGTCGGAAACTGAA. Amino acids: CASSSNRRGSETE. The whole CDR3 sequence reads CASSSNRRGSETEAFF.

This clone appeared many times. Read sequence stops 3 residues before the CDR3 end, and the germline J gene provides the missing end. V usage is TRBV6-2 or TRBV6-3 and J usage is TRBJ2-3, with D unresolved. The CDR3 loop spans 12 amino acids. Germline V gene lookup returns CDR1 MNHEY and CDR2 SVGEGT. Trimming shortened V by 6 bases and J by 2 bases, and 6 bases separated the two germline ends. The CDR3 protein is CASSQNTDTQYF. The CDR3 DNA, read in part, is TGTGCCAGCAGCCAAAACACAGATACG.

The sample holds a few counts of this clone. Sequencing ends 3 residues short of the CDR3 end; the germline J gene provides the rest. This chain uses TRBV5-6 with TRBJ2-5; D unclear. Germline CDR1 is SGHDT and CDR2 is YYEEEE. CDR3 length equals 11 residues. V lost 1 base and J lost 6, with 4 bases in between. CDR3 protein: CASSLWQTQYF. The sequenced part of the CDR3 DNA is TGTGCCAGCAGCTTGTGGCAGACC. Variable domain in full (rest from reference TRBV5-6 and TRBJ2-5): DAGVTQSPTHLIKTRGQQVTLRCSPKSGHDTVSWYQQALGQGPQFIFQYYEEEERQRGNFPDRFSGHQFPNYSSELNVNALLLGDSALYLCASSLWQTQYFGPGTRLLVL.

As concerns this clone: The read stops 3 residues short of the end of the CDR3; the missing end is completed from the germline J gene. The chain carries TRBV18 and TRBJ2-1; TRBD2 agrees at 13 bases. Germline-derived CDR1 and CDR2 are KGHSH and LQKENI. This CDR3 region has 15 residues. V gave up 6 bases and J gave up 5 bases; unmatched junction bases: 4. The CDR3 loop is CASSLGLAGNNEQFF. CDR3 DNA, as far as it was read: TGTGCCAGCTCGCTGGGACTAGCGGGAAACAATGAG.

In regard to this clone: The sequenced fragment ends 3 residues before the CDR3 boundary, so the rest is inferred from the germline J gene. This sequence joins TRBV7-9 and TRBJ2-5; 7 nucleotides agree with TRBD1. Germline assignment: CDR1 SEHNR and CDR2 FQNEAQ (reference sequence). With 6 bases clipped from V and 7 bases from J, the junction kept 14 bases outside the gene matches. The CDR3 loop spans 15 amino acids. The CDR3 bases that were read are TGTGCCAGCAGTCCAGTGGACAGGTCGGTGGGGACC. Translation: CASSPVDRSVGT. The full CDR3 is CASSPVDRSVGTQYF.